This T cell receptor (beta chain) was recorded in a study of CD8+CD57+ T cells in acquired aplastic anemia. This CDR3 has 15 residues. J gave up 2 bases and V 10 bases, and 10 bases lay outside the gene matches. The germline gives CDR1 MDHEN, CDR2 SYDVKM. Genomic DNA acted as the template from which TCR beta VDJ combination and CDR3 sequence profiling were carried out. A single record per CDR3 protein comes from TCRdb applying MiXCR to the reads. This table holds over 250,000 distinct CDR3 sequences, under 60% found once. An expansion of CD8+CD57+ cells by flow cytometry had been shown in patients chosen for sequencing.

V and J are TRBV28 and TRBJ2-3; TRBD2 aligns across 9 bases. The sequenced material came from sorted CD4+, CD8+, or CD8+CD57+ T cells (not recorded which) from PBMCs. The TCR was taken from a human donor with aplastic anemia. CDR3 bases: TGTGCCACCCACGACTCTAGCGGGACCACAGATACGCAGTATTTT. Its translation: CATHDSSGTTDTQYF.